This T cell receptor (beta chain) is drawn from a study of cytomegalovirus exposure and HLA in healthy donors. The study ran its PCR with 60 Vbeta and 13 Jbeta primers. This table comes from immunoSEQ multiplex PCR, and its TCRdb copy is limited to in-frame clones, with some not included. The sample carries roughly 150,000 clones, 75% recorded once. In this sample, this clone turned up once. Its cognate antigen is unknown. Germline assignment: CDR1 SEHNR and CDR2 FQNEAQ (reference sequence). This CDR3 is 16 amino acids long. V was clipped by 3 bases and J by 4 bases, with 18 bases between them. Findings and caveats of the study: Versus the approximately 700-donor mean, an Asian-associated ancestry cluster reportedly showed fewer N-insertions in a later analysis. With later analysis, a missense DCLRE1C variant became linked to TCR beta V- and J-gene trimming. A later analysis revealed that TCR association rates differed between HLA loci, peaking at DRB1 and bottoming out at HLA-C.

Sequenced input: PBMCs. The chain combines TRBV7-9 with TRBJ2-5; maybe TRBD2 (6 bases). The sequence came from a man in his late teens or twenties in good health and CMV-seropositive. The CDR3 DNA reads as TGTGCCAGCAGCTTGTCGCCGGGAGCCGTGGGAGAGACCCAGTACTTC. The encoded protein is CASSLSPGAVGETQYF.